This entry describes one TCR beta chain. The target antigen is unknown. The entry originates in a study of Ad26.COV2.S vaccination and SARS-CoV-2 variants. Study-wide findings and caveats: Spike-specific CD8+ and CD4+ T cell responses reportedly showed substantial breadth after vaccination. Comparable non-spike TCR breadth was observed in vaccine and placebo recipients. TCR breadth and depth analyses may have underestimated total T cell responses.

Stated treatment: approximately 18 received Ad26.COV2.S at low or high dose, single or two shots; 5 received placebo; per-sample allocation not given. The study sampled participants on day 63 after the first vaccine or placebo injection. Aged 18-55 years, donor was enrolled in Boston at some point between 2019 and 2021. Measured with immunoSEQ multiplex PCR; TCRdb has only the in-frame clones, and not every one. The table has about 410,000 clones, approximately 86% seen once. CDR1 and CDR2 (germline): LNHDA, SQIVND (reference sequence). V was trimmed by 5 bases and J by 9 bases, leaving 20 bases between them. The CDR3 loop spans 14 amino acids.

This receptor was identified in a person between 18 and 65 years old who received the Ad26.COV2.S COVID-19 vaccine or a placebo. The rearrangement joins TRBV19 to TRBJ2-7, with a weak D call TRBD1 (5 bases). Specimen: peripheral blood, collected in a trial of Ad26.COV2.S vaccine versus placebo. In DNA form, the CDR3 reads TGTGCCAGTAGTTCTCTCAGGGCCATACGGCGGCAGTACTTC. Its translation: CASSSLRAIRRQYF.